The clone carrying this TCR beta chain appeared many times. Genomic DNA of every subset was divided equally among multiple immunoSEQ plates. This table comes from immunoSEQ multiplex PCR, and its TCRdb copy is limited to in-frame clones, with some not included. The sample includes 400,000 to 600,000 clones, about three quarters seen only once; the top ten take roughly an eighth. This specimen comes from a study of shared clonotypes between healthy human individuals. V was pared by 6 bases and J by 2 bases, with 0 bases of the junction left unmatched. This CDR3 region has 13 residues. Per the germline V gene, CDR1 is SNHLY and CDR2 is FYNNEI.

This chain uses TRBV2 with TRBJ1-3; TRBD1 matches at 8 bases. The TCR originated in a woman between 35 and 50 years old in good health. Some clones in this sample may be carry-over from other donors' samples. Sequenced input: PBMCs. CDR3 sequence: CASRGQAGNTIYF. The CDR3 region has the DNA TGTGCCAGCAGGGGACAGGCTGGAAACACCATATATTTT.